Below are 9 T cell receptor beta chains sequenced from a single sample in a study of molecular identifiers for immune sequencing clone quantification. Via MiXCR, TCRdb re-called the PCR reads, giving one row per CDR3 protein. Here the sample spans about 510,000 distinct CDR3 sequences, about 20% being singletons. Sequenced: naive CD8+ T cells from blood, with Jurkat cell RNA spiked in. Subset given: FACS-sorted CD8+CD4-CCR7+CD45RA+ naive T cells. These TCRs come from a human donor in good health. Some libraries in this study had Jurkat cell RNA spiked in.

This clonotype was seen many times. The V and J genes are TRBV4-3 and TRBJ2-3, with 7 nucleotides matching TRBD2. CDR1 LGHNA and CDR2 YSLEER come from the germline V gene. The CDR3 is made up of 17 amino acids. The V gene end was trimmed by 0 bases and the J gene end by 2 bases; junction bases not matched to a gene: 8. In DNA, the CDR3 is TGCGCCAGCAGCCAAGAAAGGGCACTAGCGCACACAGATACGCAGTATTTT. It is translated as CASSQERALAHTDTQYF.

Many counts were recorded for this clonotype. This chain uses TRBV24-1 with TRBJ2-3; D gene ambiguous. The CDR3 covers 14 residues. V shed 2 bases and J shed 6 bases, with 11 bases lying between them. CDR1 KGHDR and CDR2 SFDVKD come from the germline V gene. The CDR3 sequence: CATSDSGYKDTQYF. The CDR3, as DNA: TGTGCCACCAGTGATTCCGGCTATAAGGATACGCAGTATTTT.

To note about this clonotype: Possible read error: a much larger clone is one base away. The V call is TRBV7-3, the J call TRBJ2-1; weak D call: TRBD1 (7 bases). CDR3 length equals 18 residues. Germline V gene lookup returns CDR1 SGHTA and CDR2 FQGTGA. The CDR3 nucleotides are TGTGCCAGCAGCTTAGTAGGGGGCGGGACCAGCTCCTACAGTGAGCAGTTCTTC. Amino acid sequence: CASSLVGGGTSSYSEQFF.

V and J are TRBV20-1 and TRBJ2-2; maybe TRBD1 (6 bases). V lost 0 bases and J lost 3, with 11 bases in between. CDR3 length: 15 residues. Germline CDR1 is DFQATT and CDR2 is SNEGSKA (reference sequence). The CDR3 DNA reads TGCAGTGCTAGAGATCACAGGGCGGACACCGGGGAGCTGTTTTTT. The encoded protein is CSARDHRADTGELFF.

There are many counts of this clonotype. J is TRBJ1-4 and V is TRBV6-2 or TRBV6-3, with 7 bases that match TRBD1. Unmatched junction bases numbered 5, after V lost 2 bases and J lost 8 bases. The germline gives CDR1 MNHEY, CDR2 SVGEGT. This CDR3 comprises 14 residues. The DNA of the CDR3 is TGTGCCAGCAGTTACCAAGGGACAGTGGAAAAACTGTTTTTT. Protein sequence: CASSYQGTVEKLFF.

This chain uses TRBV24-1 with TRBJ2-1; TRBD2 agrees at 9 bases. The CDR3 contains 16 residues. Germline V gene lookup returns CDR1 KGHDR and CDR2 SFDVKD. The ends lost 1 base at V and 6 bases at J; junction bases unmatched: 6. The DNA for the CDR3 is TGTGCCACCAGTGATTTTAGCGGGAGCATTTTCAATGAGCAGTTCTTC. Translated: CATSDFSGSIFNEQFF.

This clonotype was detected only a few times. The gene calls are TRBV6-2 or TRBV6-3 and TRBJ2-2, with 8 positions matching TRBD2. CDR1 is MNHEY and CDR2 is SVGEGT in the germline V gene. The CDR3 spans 16 residues. With 6 bases clipped from V and 6 bases from J, the junction kept 12 bases outside the gene matches. Here the CDR3 DNA reads TGTGCCAGCAGACTGCTACCGGGACTAGGTCCCGGGGAGCTGTTTTTT. Translation: CASRLLPGLGPGELFF.

This clonotype was counted between two and nine times. V is TRBV4-3 and J is TRBJ2-7, with TRBD2 as a possible D gene (5 bases). Per the germline V gene, CDR1 is LGHNA and CDR2 is YSLEER. CDR3 length: 15 residues. V dropped 0 bases and J dropped 0 bases, with 9 bases sitting between them. CDR3 region: CASSQDMGSSYEQYF. In DNA form, the CDR3 reads TGCGCCAGCAGCCAAGATATGGGGAGCTCCTACGAGCAGTACTTC.

This clonotype has a count of ten or more. The rearrangement links TRBV2 to TRBJ2-7; D is possibly TRBD2 (6 bases). This CDR3 contains 14 residues. Germline values: CDR1 SNHLY, CDR2 FYNNEI. Trimming cost V 3 bases and J 3 bases, with 12 bases left between them. The CDR3 here is CASSDRAGGYEQYF. The CDR3 DNA is TGTGCCAGCAGTGACCGGGCCGGGGGCTACGAGCAGTACTTC.